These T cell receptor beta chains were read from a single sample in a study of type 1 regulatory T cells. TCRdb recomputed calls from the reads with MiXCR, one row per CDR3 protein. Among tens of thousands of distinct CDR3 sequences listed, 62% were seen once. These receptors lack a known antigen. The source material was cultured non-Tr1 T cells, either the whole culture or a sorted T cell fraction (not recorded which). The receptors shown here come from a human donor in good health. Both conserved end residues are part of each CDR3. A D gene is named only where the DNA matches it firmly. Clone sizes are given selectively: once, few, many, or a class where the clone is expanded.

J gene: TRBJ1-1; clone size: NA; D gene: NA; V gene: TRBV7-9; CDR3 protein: CASSLVVEGKMNTEAFF; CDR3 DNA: TGTGCCAGCAGCTTAGTGGTAGAAGGCAAAATGAACACTGAAGCTTTCTTT
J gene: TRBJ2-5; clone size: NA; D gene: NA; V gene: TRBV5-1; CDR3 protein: CASSLDSLQETQYF; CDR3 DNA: TGCGCCAGCAGCTTGGATTCACTCCAAGAGACCCAGTACTTC
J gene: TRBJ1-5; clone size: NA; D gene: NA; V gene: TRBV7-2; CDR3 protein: CASSLTPTAGSYQPQHF; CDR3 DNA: TGTGCCAGCAGCCTGACCCCTACGGCAGGGTCGTATCAGCCCCAGCATTTT
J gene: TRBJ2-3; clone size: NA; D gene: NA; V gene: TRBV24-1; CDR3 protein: CATSDRQNTDTQYF; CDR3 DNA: TGTGCCACCAGTGATCGACAGAACACAGATACGCAGTATTTT
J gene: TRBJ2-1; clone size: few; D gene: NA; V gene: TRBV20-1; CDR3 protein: CSARDGRVADNEQFF; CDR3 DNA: TGCAGTGCTAGAGATGGCAGGGTGGCGGACAATGAGCAGTTCTTC
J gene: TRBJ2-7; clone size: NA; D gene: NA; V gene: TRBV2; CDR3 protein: CASREQGPTGEQYF; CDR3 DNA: TGTGCCAGCAGAGAACAGGGACCTACGGGAGAGCAGTACTTC
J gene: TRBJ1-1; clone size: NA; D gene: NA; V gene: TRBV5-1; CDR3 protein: CASSSGELNTEAFF; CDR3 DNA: TGCGCCAGCAGCTCAGGGGAGTTGAACACTGAAGCTTTCTTT
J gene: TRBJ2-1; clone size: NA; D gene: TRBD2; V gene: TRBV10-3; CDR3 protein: CAIRGLAGVNEQFF; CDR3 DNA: TGTGCCATCAGGGGACTAGCGGGAGTCAATGAGCAGTTCTTC
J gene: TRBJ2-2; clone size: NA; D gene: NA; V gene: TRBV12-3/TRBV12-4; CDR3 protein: CASSIMPGMHSNTGELFF; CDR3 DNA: TGTGCCAGCAGCATAATGCCTGGGATGCATTCGAACACCGGGGAGCTGTTTTTT
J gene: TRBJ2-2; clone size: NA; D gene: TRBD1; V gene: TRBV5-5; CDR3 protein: CASSLAGQGRSGELFF; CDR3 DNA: TGTGCCAGCAGCTTGGCCGGACAGGGTCGATCCGGGGAGCTGTTTTTT
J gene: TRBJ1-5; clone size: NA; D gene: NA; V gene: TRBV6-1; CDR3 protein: CASSETSYQPQHF; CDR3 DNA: TGTGCCAGCAGTGAAACGTCGTATCAGCCCCAGCATTTT
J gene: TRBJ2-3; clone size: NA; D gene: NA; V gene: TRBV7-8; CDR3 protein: CASNSRSADTQYF; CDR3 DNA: TGTGCCAGCAACAGCCGGTCCGCAGATACGCAGTATTTT
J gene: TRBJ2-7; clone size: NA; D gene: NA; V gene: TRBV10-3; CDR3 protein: CAIAGAPEYEQYF; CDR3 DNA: TGTGCCATCGCGGGGGCGCCGGAATACGAGCAGTACTTC
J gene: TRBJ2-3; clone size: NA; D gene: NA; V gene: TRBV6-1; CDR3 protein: CASSEAGGTDTQYF; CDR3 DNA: TGTGCCAGCAGTGAAGCAGGGGGCACAGATACGCAGTATTTT
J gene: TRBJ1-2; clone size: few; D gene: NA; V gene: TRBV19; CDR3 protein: CASIGQGLNYGYTF; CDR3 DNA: TGTGCCAGTATTGGGCAGGGCCTCAACTATGGCTACACCTTC
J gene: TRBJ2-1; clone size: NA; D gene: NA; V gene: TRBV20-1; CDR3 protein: CSARDRAGLFF; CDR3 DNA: TGCAGTGCTAGAGATCGGGCAGGGTTATTCTTC
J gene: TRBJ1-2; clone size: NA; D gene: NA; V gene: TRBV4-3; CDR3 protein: CASSQSVQGGYGYTF; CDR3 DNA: TGCGCCAGCAGCCAGTCGGTCCAGGGTGGCTATGGCTACACCTTC
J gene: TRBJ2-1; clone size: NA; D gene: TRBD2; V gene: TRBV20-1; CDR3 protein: CSATGLGLVQNRGYNEQFF; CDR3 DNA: TGCAGTGCTACCGGGCTGGGACTAGTCCAGAACCGGGGCTACAATGAGCAGTTCTTC
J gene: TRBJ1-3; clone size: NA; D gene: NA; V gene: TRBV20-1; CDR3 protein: CSADIGGRTSGNTIYF; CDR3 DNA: TGCAGTGCGGACATCGGGGGACGGACTTCTGGAAACACCATATATTTT
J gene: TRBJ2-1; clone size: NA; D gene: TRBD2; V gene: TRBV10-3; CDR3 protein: CAISAEREAQQFF; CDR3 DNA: TGTGCCATCAGTGCCGAGCGGGAGGCCCAGCAGTTCTTC
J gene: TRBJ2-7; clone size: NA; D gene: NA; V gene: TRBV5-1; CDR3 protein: CASSLDAGTYEQYF; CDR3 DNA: TGCGCCAGCAGCTTGGATGCGGGGACCTACGAGCAGTACTTC
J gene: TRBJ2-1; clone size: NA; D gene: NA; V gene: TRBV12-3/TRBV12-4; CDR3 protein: CASRQGSGDEQFF; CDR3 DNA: TGTGCCAGCCGTCAAGGCAGCGGCGATGAGCAGTTCTTC